This TCR beta chain appears in the sequencing data of a study of blood T cell repertoires in COVID-19. Study-wide background: Samples of COVID-19 (acute and convalescent) were obtained from the United States, Italy and Spain. In each case, the material was cDNA or gDNA derived from T cells, B-cell-depleted T cells, or PBMCs.

As originally analysed: Reference gene primer amplification yielded estimated nucleated cell counts. Measured with immunoSEQ multiplex PCR; TCRdb has only the in-frame clones, and not every one. The V and J calls and clone size come from that table; D and trimming were worked out from the DNA. The sample carries a few hundred thousand clones, approximately 87% recorded once. This CDR3 spans 14 amino acids. Germline values: CDR1 MDHEN, CDR2 SYDVKM. The V end lost 3 bases, the J end lost 0 bases, and 3 bases lay between the germline ends. This receptor was obtained from a man aged 40-50 years in a cohort exposed to, infected with or recovered from COVID-19 (not recorded which). Material: PBMCs or T cells enriched from blood (not recorded which). V usage is TRBV28 and J usage is TRBJ2-6, with D uncertain. CDR3 residues: CASSFNSGANVLTF. The CDR3 nucleotides read TGTGCCAGCAGTTTTAACTCTGGGGCCAACGTCCTGACTTTC.